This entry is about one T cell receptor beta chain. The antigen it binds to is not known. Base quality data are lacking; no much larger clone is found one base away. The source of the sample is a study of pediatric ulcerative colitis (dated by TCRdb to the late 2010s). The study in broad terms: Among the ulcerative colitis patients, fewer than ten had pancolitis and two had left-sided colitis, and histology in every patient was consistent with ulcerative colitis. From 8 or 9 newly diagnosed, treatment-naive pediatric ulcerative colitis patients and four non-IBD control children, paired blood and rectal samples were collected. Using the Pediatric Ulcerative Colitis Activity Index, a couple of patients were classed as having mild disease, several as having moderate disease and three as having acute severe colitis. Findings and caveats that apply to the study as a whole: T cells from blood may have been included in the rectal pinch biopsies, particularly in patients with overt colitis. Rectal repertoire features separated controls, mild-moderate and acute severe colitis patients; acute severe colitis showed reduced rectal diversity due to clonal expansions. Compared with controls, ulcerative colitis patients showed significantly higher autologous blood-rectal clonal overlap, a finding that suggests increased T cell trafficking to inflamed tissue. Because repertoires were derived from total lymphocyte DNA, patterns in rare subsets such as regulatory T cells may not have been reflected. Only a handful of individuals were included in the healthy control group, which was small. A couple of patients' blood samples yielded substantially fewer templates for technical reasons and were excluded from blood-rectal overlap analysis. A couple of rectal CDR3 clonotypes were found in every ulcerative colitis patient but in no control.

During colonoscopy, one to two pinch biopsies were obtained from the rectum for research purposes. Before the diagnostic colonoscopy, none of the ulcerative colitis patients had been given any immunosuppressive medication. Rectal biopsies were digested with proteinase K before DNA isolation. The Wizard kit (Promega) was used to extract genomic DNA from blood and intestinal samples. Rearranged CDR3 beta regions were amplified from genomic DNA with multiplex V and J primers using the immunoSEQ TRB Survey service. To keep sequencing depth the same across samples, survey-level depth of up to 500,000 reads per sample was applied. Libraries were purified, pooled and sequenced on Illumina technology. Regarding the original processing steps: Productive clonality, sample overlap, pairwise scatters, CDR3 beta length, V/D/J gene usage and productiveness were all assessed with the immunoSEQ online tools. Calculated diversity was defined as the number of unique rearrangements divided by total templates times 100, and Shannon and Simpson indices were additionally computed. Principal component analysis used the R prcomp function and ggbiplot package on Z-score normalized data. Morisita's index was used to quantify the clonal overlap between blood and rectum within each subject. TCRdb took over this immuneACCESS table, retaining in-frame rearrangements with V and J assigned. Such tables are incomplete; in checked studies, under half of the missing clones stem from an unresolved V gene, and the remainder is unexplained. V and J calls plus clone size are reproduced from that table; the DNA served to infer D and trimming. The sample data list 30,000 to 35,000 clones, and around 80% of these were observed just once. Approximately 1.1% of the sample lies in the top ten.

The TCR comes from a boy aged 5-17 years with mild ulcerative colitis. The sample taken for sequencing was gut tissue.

The bases are TGTGCCTGGAGCCAAGGAAATGAAAAACTGTTTTTT. Translation gives CAWSQGNEKLFF. The rearranged chain carries TRBV30 and TRBJ1-4; the D gene remains uncertain. Spanning cysteine to phenylalanine, the CDR3 consists of 12 amino acids. Just the 36-base CDR3 DNA is kept, in frame starting at base 1. A distance of 7 bases separates the germline ends of V and J, which lose 3 bases and 5 bases respectively. CDR1 GTSNPN and CDR2 SVGIG were looked up in the germline V gene (reference sequence).